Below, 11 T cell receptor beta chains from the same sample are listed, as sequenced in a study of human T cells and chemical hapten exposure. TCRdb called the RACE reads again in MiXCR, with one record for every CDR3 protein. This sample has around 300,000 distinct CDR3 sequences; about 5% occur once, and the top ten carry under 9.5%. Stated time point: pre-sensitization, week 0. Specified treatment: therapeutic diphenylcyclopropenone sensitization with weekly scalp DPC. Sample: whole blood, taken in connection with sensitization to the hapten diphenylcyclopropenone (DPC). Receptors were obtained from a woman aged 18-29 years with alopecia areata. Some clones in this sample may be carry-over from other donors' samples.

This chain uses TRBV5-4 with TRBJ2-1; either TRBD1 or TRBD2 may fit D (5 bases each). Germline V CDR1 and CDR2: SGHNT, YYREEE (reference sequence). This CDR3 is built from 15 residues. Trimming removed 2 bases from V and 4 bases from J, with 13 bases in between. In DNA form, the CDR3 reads TGTGCCAGCAGCTTTCTGCAGGGAGAGTACAATGAGCAGTTCTTC. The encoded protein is CASSFLQGEYNEQFF.

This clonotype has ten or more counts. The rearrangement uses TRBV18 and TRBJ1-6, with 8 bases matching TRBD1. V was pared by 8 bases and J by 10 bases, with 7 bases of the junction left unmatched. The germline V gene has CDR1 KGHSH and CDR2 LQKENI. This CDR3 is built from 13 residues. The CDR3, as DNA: TGTGCCAGCGCGTCCAGGGGGCAATCACCCCTCCACTTT. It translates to CASASRGQSPLHF.

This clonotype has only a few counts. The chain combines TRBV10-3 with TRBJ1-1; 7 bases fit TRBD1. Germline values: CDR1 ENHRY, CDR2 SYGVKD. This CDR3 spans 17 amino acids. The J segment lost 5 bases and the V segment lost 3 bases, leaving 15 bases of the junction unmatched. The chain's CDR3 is CAISEEGTGDLGTEAFF. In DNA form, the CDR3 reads TGTGCCATCAGTGAAGAGGGCACAGGGGATTTGGGGACTGAAGCTTTCTTT.

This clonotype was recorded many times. As DNA, the CDR3 is TGTGCCAGCCGCCGGGACACTGAAGCTTTCTTT. Amino acid sequence: CASRRDTEAFF. This rearrangement joins TRBV12-3 or TRBV12-4 to TRBJ1-1, with D hard to call. The CDR3 length is 11 residues. The ends were cut back, 8 bases at V and 3 bases at J, with 7 bases in the middle.

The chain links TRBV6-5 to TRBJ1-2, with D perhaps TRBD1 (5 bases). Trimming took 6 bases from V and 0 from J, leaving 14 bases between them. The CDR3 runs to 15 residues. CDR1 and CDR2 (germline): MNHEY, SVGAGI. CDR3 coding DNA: TGTGCCAGCAGACTTCGACAGACTGCTAACTATGGCTACACCTTC. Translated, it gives CASRLRQTANYGYTF.

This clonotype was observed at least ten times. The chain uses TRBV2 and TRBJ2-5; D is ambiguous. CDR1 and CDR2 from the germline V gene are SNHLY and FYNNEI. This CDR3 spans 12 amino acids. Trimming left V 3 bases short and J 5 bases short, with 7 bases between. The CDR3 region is CASSESRETQYF. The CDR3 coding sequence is TGTGCCAGCAGTGAGTCTAGGGAGACCCAGTACTTC. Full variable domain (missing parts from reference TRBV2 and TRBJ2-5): EPEVTQTPSHQVTQMGQEVILRCVPISNHLYFYWYRQILGQKVEFLVSFYNNEISEKSEIFDDQFSVERPDGSNFTLKIRSTKLEDSAMYFCASSESRETQYFGPGTRLLVL.

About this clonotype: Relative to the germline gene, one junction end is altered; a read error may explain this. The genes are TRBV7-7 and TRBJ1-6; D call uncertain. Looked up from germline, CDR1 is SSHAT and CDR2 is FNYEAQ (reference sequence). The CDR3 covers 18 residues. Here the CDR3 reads CASSLELREESYNSPLHF. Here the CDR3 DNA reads TGTGCTAGCAGCTTAGAGTTGAGGGAAGAATCCTATAATTCACCCCTCCACTTT.

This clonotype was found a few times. CDR3 coding DNA: TGTGCCAGCAGTTCTCGGGCTGTTCGGGGCTATGGCTACACCTTC. Amino acid sequence: CASSSRAVRGYGYTF. This chain connects TRBV12-3 or TRBV12-4 to TRBJ1-2; D gene unclear. The CDR3 is made up of 15 amino acids. V dropped 4 bases and J dropped 4 bases, with 16 bases sitting between them.

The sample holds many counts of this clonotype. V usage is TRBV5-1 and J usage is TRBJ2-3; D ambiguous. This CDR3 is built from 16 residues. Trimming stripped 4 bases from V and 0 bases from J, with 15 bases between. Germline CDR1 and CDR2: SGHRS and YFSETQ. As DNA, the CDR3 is TGCGCCAGCAGCGAAAATACAAGACCTAGCACAGATACGCAGTATTTT. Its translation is CASSENTRPSTDTQYF.

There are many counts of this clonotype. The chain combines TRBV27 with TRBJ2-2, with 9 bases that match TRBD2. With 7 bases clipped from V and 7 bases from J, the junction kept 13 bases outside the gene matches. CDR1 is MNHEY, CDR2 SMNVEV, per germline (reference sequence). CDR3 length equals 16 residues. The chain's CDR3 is CASTPGAGGPIGELFF. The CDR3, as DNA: TGTGCCAGCACCCCAGGTGCGGGGGGGCCGATCGGGGAGCTGTTTTTT.

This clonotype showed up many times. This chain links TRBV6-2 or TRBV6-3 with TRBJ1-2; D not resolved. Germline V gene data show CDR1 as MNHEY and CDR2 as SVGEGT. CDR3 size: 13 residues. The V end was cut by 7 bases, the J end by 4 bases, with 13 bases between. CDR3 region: CASMEEAFYGYTF. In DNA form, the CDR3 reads TGTGCCAGCATGGAAGAGGCCTTCTATGGCTACACCTTC.